This TCR beta chain was identified in a study of human T cells and chemical hapten exposure. In germline, CDR1 is LGHDT, CDR2 YNNKEL (reference sequence). V lost 1 base to trimming and J lost 3 bases, with 12 bases between them. This CDR3 region has 15 residues. This clonotype has at least ten counts. The time point was: pre-sensitization, week 0. Stated treatment: therapeutic diphenylcyclopropenone sensitization with weekly scalp DPC. Each CDR3 protein is one row after TCRdb ran MiXCR on the RACE reads. The sample shows tens of thousands of distinct CDR3 sequences, more than 9% of them seen only once.

This chain links TRBV3-1 with TRBJ1-1, with D uncertain. Source: whole blood, taken in connection with sensitization to the hapten diphenylcyclopropenone (DPC). This clonotype was sampled from a man in his forties or fifties with alopecia areata. Some clones in this sample may be carry-over from other donors' samples. The CDR3 bases are TGTGCCAGCAGCCAAGGCTTATCTGGGGACACTGAAGCTTTCTTT. As protein: CASSQGLSGDTEAFF.